This TCR beta chain was observed in a study of tumor and adjacent non-tumor tissue in lung cancer. General study findings and limits: Patients with more diverse tumor TCRs had worse survival.

The library came from three nested PCR rounds adapted from ARM-PCR protocols. From the multiplex PCR reads, TCRdb called clonotypes with MiXCR, one entry per CDR3 protein. Among 200,000 to 250,000 distinct CDR3 sequences listed, 70% to 75% were seen once. Note on this clonotype: Its antigen is still unknown. At one boundary the junction diverges from the germline segment, which might be a read error.

The template was RNA from unsorted bulk tissue. The CDR3 is 14 residues long. Per the germline V gene, CDR1 is SGHAT and CDR2 is FQNNGV. The gene calls are TRBV11-2 and TRBJ1-1, with a tentative D call TRBD1 (5 bases). This receptor was obtained from a man aged 60 to 69 with non-small cell lung cancer. The sequenced material came from lung tumor tissue. The CDR3 region has the DNA TGTCCCAGCAGCTCAGAGACAGCGAACACTGAAGCTTTCTTT. This translates into CPSSSETANTEAFF.